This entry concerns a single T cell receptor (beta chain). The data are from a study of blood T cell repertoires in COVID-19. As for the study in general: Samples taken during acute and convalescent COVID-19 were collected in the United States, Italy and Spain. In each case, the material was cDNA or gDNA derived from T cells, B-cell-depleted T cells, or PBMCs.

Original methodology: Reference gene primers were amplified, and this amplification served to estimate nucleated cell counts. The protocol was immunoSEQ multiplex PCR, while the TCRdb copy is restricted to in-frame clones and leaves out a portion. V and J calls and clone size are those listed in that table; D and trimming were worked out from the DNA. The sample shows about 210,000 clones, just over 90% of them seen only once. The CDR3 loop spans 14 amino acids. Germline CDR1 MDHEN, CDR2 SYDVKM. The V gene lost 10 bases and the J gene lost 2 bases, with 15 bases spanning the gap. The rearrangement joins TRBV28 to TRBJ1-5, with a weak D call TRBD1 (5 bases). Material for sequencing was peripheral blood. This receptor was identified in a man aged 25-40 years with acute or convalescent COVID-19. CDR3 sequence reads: CATTRGGGNQPQHF. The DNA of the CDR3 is TGTGCCACGACAAGGGGTGGAGGCAATCAGCCCCAGCATTTT.